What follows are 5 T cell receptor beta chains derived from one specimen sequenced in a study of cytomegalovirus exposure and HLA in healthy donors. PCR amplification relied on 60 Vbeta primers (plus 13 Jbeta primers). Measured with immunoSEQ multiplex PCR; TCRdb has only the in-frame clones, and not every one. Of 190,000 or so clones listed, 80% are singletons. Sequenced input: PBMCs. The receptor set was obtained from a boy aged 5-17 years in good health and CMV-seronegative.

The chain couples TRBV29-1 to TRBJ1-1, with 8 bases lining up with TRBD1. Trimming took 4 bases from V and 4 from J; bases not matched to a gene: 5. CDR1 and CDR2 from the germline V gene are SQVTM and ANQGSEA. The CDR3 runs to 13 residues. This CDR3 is CSVGFTGGTEAFF. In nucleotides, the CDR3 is TGCAGCGTTGGATTTACAGGGGGCACTGAAGCTTTCTTT. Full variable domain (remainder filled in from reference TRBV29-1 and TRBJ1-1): SAVISQKPSRDICQRGTSLTIQCQVDSQVTMMFWYRQQPGQSLTLIATANQGSEATYESGFVIDKFPISRPNLTFSTLTVSNMSPEDSSIYLCSVGFTGGTEAFFGQGTRLTVV.

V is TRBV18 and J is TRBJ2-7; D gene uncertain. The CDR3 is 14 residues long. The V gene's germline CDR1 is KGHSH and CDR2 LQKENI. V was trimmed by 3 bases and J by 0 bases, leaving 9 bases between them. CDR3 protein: CASSPSPGSYEQYF. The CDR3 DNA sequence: TGTGCCAGCTCACCCTCCCCAGGCTCCTACGAGCAGTACTTC.

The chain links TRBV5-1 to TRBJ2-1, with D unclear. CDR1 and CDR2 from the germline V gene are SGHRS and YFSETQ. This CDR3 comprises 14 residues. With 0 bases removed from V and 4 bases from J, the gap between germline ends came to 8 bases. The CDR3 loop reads CASSLARSYNEQFF. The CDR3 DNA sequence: TGCGCCAGCAGCTTGGCTCGTTCGTACAATGAGCAGTTCTTC.

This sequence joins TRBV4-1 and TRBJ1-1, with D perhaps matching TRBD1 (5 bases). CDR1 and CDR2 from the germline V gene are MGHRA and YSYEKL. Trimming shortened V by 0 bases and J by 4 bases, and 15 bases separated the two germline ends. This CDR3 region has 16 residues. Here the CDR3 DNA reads TGCGCCAGCAGCCAAGATTCCGGGGGATTGATCACTGAAGCTTTCTTT. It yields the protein CASSQDSGGLITEAFF.

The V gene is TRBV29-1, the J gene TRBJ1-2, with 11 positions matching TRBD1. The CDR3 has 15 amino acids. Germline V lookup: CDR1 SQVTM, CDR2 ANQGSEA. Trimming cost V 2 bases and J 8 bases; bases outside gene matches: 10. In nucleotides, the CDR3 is TGCAGCGTTGAAATCGGACAGGGGGCACTGAGCGGCTACACCTTC. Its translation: CSVEIGQGALSGYTF.